Sequencing of this T cell receptor (beta chain) was carried out in a study of blood T cell repertoires in COVID-19. Study-wide background: Material from acute and convalescent COVID-19 was sourced from the United States, Italy and Spain.

After removal of 6 bases from V and 2 bases from J, the junction contained 4 bases not matched to a gene. This CDR3 comprises 13 residues. The germline V gene has CDR1 SGDLS and CDR2 YYNGEE. In the original processing: Researchers report that nucleated cell counts were estimated from reference gene primer amplification. Assay used: immunoSEQ multiplex PCR; TCRdb lists only in-frame clones, some missing. Clone size and the V and J calls come from that table; the DNA yielded D and trimming. In the table there are about 300,000 clones, roughly 80% of which are singletons. This clone was observed a few times.

V usage is TRBV9 and J usage is TRBJ2-5; TRBD2 matches 7 bases. The specimen sequenced was peripheral blood. The sequence derives from a human donor with COVID-19, enrolled during active disease. The donor label of this sample is uncertain. CDR3 nucleotide sequence: TGTGCCAGCAAGCCTAGCGGACAAGAGACCCAGTACTTC. Translating it yields CASKPSGQETQYF.